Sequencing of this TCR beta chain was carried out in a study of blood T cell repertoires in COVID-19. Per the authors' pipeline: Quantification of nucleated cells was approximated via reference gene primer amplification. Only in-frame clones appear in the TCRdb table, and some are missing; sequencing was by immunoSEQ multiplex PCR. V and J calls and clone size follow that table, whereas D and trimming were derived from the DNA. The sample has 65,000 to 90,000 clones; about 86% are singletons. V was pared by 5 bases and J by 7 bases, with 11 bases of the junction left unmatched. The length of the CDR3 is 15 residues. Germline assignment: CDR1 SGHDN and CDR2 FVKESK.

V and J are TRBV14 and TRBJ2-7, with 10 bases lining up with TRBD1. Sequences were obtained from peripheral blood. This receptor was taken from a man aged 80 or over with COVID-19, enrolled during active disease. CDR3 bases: TGTGCCAGCAGCTTTCGACAGGGGGCCTTGAAGGAGCAGTACTTC. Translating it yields CASSFRQGALKEQYF.